The source of this TCR beta chain is a study of blood T cell repertoires in COVID-19. Study context: Both acute and convalescent COVID-19 samples were obtained from the United States, Italy and Spain. PBMCs, B-cell-depleted T cells, or T cells provided the cDNA or gDNA that made up the material.

The V end was cut by 0 bases, the J end by 5 bases, with 11 bases between. Per the germline V gene, CDR1 is MGHRA and CDR2 is YSYEKL. This CDR3 has 16 amino acids. The table came from immunoSEQ multiplex PCR; TCRdb's copy has only in-frame clones and leaves some out. The sample contains 150,000 to 200,000 clones, over 85% of which appear only once. The chain links TRBV4-1 to TRBJ1-6; D call uncertain. Sample: peripheral blood. The sequence came from a woman in her fifties or sixties with COVID-19, enrolled during active disease. The CDR3 loop is CASSQDYGANNSPLHF. In DNA form, the CDR3 reads TGCGCCAGCAGCCAAGATTACGGAGCCAATAATTCACCCCTCCACTTT.